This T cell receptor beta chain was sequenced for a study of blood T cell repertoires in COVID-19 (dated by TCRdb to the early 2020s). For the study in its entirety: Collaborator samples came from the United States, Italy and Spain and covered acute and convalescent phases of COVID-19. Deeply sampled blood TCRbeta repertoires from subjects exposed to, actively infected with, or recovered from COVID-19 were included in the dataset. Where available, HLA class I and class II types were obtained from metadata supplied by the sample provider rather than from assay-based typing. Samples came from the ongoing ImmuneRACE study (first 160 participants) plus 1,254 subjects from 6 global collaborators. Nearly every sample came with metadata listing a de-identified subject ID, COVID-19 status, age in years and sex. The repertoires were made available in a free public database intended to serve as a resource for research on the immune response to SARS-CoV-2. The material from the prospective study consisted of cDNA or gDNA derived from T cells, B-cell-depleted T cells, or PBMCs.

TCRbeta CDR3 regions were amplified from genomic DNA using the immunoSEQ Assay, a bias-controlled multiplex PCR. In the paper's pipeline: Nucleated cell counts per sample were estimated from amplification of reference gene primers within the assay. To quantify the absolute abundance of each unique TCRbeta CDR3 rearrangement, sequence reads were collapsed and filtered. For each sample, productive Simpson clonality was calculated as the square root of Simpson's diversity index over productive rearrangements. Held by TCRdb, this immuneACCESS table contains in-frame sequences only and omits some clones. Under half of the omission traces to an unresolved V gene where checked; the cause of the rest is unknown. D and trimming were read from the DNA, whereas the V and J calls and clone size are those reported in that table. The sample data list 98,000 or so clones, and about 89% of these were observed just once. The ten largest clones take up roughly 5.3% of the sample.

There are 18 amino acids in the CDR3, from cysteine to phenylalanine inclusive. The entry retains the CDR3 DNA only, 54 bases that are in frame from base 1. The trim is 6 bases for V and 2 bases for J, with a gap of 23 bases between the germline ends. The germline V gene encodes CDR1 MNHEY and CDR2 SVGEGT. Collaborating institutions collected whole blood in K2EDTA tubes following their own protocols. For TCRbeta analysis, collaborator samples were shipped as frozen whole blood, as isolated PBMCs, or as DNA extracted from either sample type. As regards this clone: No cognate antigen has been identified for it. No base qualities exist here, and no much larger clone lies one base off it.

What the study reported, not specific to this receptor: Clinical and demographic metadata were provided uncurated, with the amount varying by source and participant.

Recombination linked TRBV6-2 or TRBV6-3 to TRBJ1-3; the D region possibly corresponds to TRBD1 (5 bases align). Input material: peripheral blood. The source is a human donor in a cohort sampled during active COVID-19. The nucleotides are TGTGCCAGCAGCCGCTTACTGACAGCTACTCGAACTGGAAACACCATATATTTT. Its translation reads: CASSRLLTATRTGNTIYF.